A single sample is the source of the 8 T cell receptor beta chains below, sequenced in a study of T cell responses to AZD1222 COVID-19 vaccine (TCRdb year 2021). This specimen's time point label, interpreted: baseline before first vaccination. The treatment or condition label here, explained by the study, means: meningococcal conjugate vaccine given as trial control. The library relied on the immunoSEQ multiplex PCR assay. This immuneACCESS table, as held by TCRdb, lists in-frame sequences with V and J called but not all clones. Of the missing ones, under half trace to an unresolved V gene in checked studies; the others have no known cause. Recorded for this sample are roughly 120,000 clones; approximately 85% of them occurred a single time. 18% of the sample goes to the ten largest clones. Specimen: peripheral blood, collected on day 0 of MenACWY control vaccination. All receptors derive from an adult in good health.

The J gene is TRBJ1-4, the V gene TRBV7-6; D gene uncertain. The CDR3 totals 15 residues. Germline-derived CDR1 and CDR2 are SGHVS and FNYEAQ. The germline V and J ends were trimmed by 1 base and 1 base, with 7 bases remaining between them. CDR3 bases: TGTGCCAGCAGCTTAGACGGGGTAACTAATGAAAAACTGTTTTTT. Its translation: CASSLDGVTNEKLFF.

In its sample, this clone was seen a few times. The chain carries TRBV3-1 (or the pseudogene TRBV3-2) and TRBJ1-5; TRBD1 is a possible D gene (6 bases). CDR1 LGHDT and CDR2 YNNKEL come from the germline V gene (reference sequence). This CDR3 region has 14 residues. V lost 0 bases, J lost 9 bases, and 12 bases lay in between. The CDR3 region has the DNA TGTGCCAGCAGCCAAGAAGGGGGTGCCGGGCCCCAGCATTTT. Its protein is CASSQEGGAGPQHF.

J is TRBJ2-1 and V is TRBV23-1; possible D gene TRBD1, 5 bases. TRBV23-1 is an ORF, with its function uncertain. CDR3 length: 18 amino acids. Trimming took 1 base from V and 0 from J, leaving 16 bases between them. CDR3 region: CASSQLGPRECSYNEQFF. The CDR3 coding sequence is TGCGCCAGCAGTCAATTGGGGCCAAGGGAATGCTCCTACAATGAGCAGTTCTTC.

The chain is built from TRBV19 and TRBJ2-7; tentative D call: TRBD1 (7 bases). The CDR3 has 15 amino acids. Germline lookup yields CDR1 LNHDA and CDR2 SQIVND (reference sequence). With 0 bases removed from V and 3 bases from J, the gap between germline ends came to 12 bases. The CDR3 sequence is CASSIDPGGIYEQYF. Written as DNA, the CDR3 is TGTGCCAGTAGTATAGATCCAGGGGGGATCTACGAGCAGTACTTC.

This clone was detected only once. The rearrangement uses TRBV10-3 and TRBJ2-3; possible D gene TRBD2, 6 bases. Germline CDR1 and CDR2: ENHRY and SYGVKD. The CDR3 contains 15 residues. V was clipped by 4 bases and J by 3 bases, with 14 bases between them. In DNA, the CDR3 is TGTGCCATCAGTGCCTCGGCGGGGAGAACAGATACGCAGTATTTT. Translating gives CAISASAGRTDTQYF.

V and J are TRBV25-1 and TRBJ2-5, with 7 bases identical to TRBD1. There are 16 residues in the CDR3. V shed 6 bases and J 3 bases; nucleotides not matched to a gene: 13. Germline V gene lookup returns CDR1 MGHDK and CDR2 SYGVNS. CDR3 in DNA: TGTGCCAGCAGACCATCGACAGGGATGGTCGAAGAGACCCAGTACTTC. Translation: CASRPSTGMVEETQYF. Based on the CDR3 plus reference TRBV25-1 and TRBJ2-5, the full variable domain is EADIYQTPRYLVIGTGKKITLECSQTMGHDKMYWYQQDPGMELHLIHYSYGVNSTEKGDLSSESTVSRIRTEHFPLTLESARPSHTSQYLCASRPSTGMVEETQYFGPGTRLLVL.

The chain carries TRBV5-3 and TRBJ1-3, with D tentatively TRBD1 (5 bases). TRBV5-3 is assigned to the ORF class and has an uncertain function. This CDR3 is 13 amino acids long. V was shortened by 6 bases and J by 3 bases, with 10 bases between the two germline ends. The CDR3 loop is CARTGGVGNTIYF. CDR3 in DNA: TGTGCCAGAACGGGGGGTGTTGGAAACACCATATATTTT.

The chain has TRBV7-9 and TRBJ1-4; 9 bases match TRBD1. Germline loops: CDR1 SEHNR, CDR2 FQNEAQ (reference sequence). The CDR3 runs to 15 residues. The trim removed 5 bases at V and 10 bases at J, leaving 11 bases unmatched. The CDR3 DNA reads TGTGCCAGCAGCCATAACCGGGACAGGGATGGAAAACTGTTTTTT. Encoded protein: CASSHNRDRDGKLFF.